Sequencing of this T cell receptor (beta chain) was carried out in a study of T-cell reconstitution after alpha-beta-depleted transplantation in children. General study findings and limits: Two months or so post-transplant, alpha-beta T cells reportedly derived from several hundred expanded graft clones. Diversity and T-cell counts at one year after transplant derived mostly from new T cells. Recipient T cells and thymic progenitors that survived gave rise to the high TCRbeta diversity observed at day 60 in some patients.

Unique molecular identifiers were incorporated during preparation of the TCRbeta library. TCRdb re-called the PCR reads through MiXCR, storing one row per CDR3 protein. The sample yields 700,000 or so distinct CDR3 sequences, around 13% seen once. Between the trimmed V and J ends, which lost 4 bases and 3 bases, there was a span of 13 bases. The germline V gene encodes CDR1 MGHRA and CDR2 YSYEKL. The CDR3 length is 15 residues. Notes on this clonotype: Its cognate antigen is unknown.

This sample comprised PBMCs, obtained before TCRalphabeta/CD19-depleted stem cell transplant. The chain has TRBV4-1 and TRBJ1-3, with D possibly TRBD1 on 6 matching bases. The receptor comes from a girl aged 2-10 years with congenital amegakaryocytic thrombocytopenia, due to receive a stem cell transplant. CDR3: CASSPITGFGNTIYF. CDR3 in DNA: TGCGCCAGCAGCCCCATAACAGGGTTTGGAAACACCATATATTTT.